The 32 T cell receptor beta chains listed next were all sequenced from one sample in a study of blood T cell repertoires in COVID-19. This table comes from immunoSEQ multiplex PCR, and its TCRdb copy is limited to in-frame clones, with some not included. The sample comprises around 74,000 clones, around 90% of which are singletons, and just over 8% rests with the top ten. Sample: peripheral blood. These receptors all stem from a man aged 25-45 years with acute or convalescent COVID-19.

V is TRBV6-5 and J is TRBJ2-5; D perhaps matches TRBD2 (5 bases). The CDR3 extends over 13 amino acids. From germline, CDR1 is MNHEY and CDR2 SVGAGI. V was cut by 5 bases and J by 4 bases, with 11 bases left in between. This CDR3 reads CASSPGIGETQYF. In DNA form, the CDR3 reads TGTGCCAGCAGTCCCGGGATCGGAGAGACCCAGTACTTC.

V is TRBV7-2 and J is TRBJ1-3; a weak D match, TRBD1 (5 bases). The CDR3 runs to 15 residues. Looked up from germline, CDR1 is SGHTA and CDR2 is FQGNSA. The V gene lost 1 base and the J gene lost 1 base, with 8 bases spanning the gap. For the CDR3, the DNA is TGTGCCAGCAGCTTAGGTCCAGGGTCTGGAAACACCATATATTTT. Translation gives CASSLGPGSGNTIYF.

The chain links TRBV7-9 to TRBJ2-3, with D unclear. Trimming removed 3 bases at V and 5 bases at J, with 6 bases between. This CDR3 has 12 amino acids. CDR1 is SEHNR and CDR2 is FQNEAQ in the germline V gene (reference sequence). CDR3 sequence: CASSFREDTQYF. CDR3 sequence (DNA): TGTGCCAGCAGCTTTCGAGAAGATACGCAGTATTTT. The whole variable domain, remainder taken from reference TRBV7-9 and TRBJ2-3, is DTGVSQNPRHKITKRGQNVTFRCDPISEHNRLYWYRQTLGQGPEFLTYFQNEAQLEKSRLLSDRFSAERPKGSFSTLEIQRTEQGDSAMYLCASSFREDTQYFGPGTRLTVL.

The rearrangement uses TRBV6-5 and TRBJ2-5; TRBD2 agrees at 8 bases. The J segment lost 5 bases and the V segment lost 6 bases, leaving 11 bases of the junction unmatched. The CDR3 length is 15 residues. Germline V gene data show CDR1 as MNHEY and CDR2 as SVGAGI. The CDR3 DNA follows: TGTGCCAGCAGCCCCGGGGGGGGAGCCCTGGAGACCCAGTACTTC. Translating gives CASSPGGGALETQYF.

The genes are TRBV7-8 and TRBJ2-7; 9 nucleotides line up with TRBD1. Looked up from germline, CDR1 is SGHVS and CDR2 is FQNEAQ. With V trimmed by 2 bases and J by 0 bases, 5 bases remained unmatched. This CDR3 is built from 16 residues. The chain's CDR3 is CASSLRRDRVSYEQYF. CDR3 nucleotide sequence: TGTGCCAGCAGCTTAAGACGGGACAGGGTCTCCTACGAGCAGTACTTC.

The chain recombines TRBV7-9 with TRBJ2-1, with no clear D. Trimming removed 5 bases from V and 0 bases from J, with 11 bases in between. Germline V CDR1 and CDR2: SEHNR, FQNEAQ (reference sequence). There are 15 residues in the CDR3. In nucleotides, the CDR3 is TGTGCCAGCAGCCTTTCTCGTATCTCCTACAATGAGCAGTTCTTC. Protein: CASSLSRISYNEQFF.

This clone was seen only a few times. This chain links TRBV6-4 with TRBJ2-1; 11 positions agree with TRBD2. CDR3 size: 18 residues. The junction had 14 bases not matched to a gene; V was cut back by 6 bases and J by 4 bases. In germline, CDR1 is MRHNA, CDR2 SNTAGT. CDR3 residues: CASSPTSGISTLYNEQFF. CDR3 DNA: TGTGCCAGCAGCCCGACTAGCGGGATATCGACGCTTTACAATGAGCAGTTCTTC.

The rearrangement joins TRBV10-1 to TRBJ1-5; no clear D. This CDR3 is 14 amino acids long. Deletions cut 2 bases from V and 4 bases from J, with 9 bases between. Germline CDR1 WNHNN, CDR2 SYGVQD (reference sequence). The CDR3, as DNA: TGCGCCAGCAGTGAGGTCGGAGAAAATCAGCCCCAGCATTTT. Its protein is CASSEVGENQPQHF.

This sequence joins TRBV28 and TRBJ2-1; 7 bases agree with TRBD2. The germline V gene encodes CDR1 MDHEN and CDR2 SYDVKM. The CDR3 covers 13 residues. After removal of 6 bases from V and 7 bases from J, the junction contained 6 bases not matched to a gene. CDR3 protein: CASRGGGQNEQFF. The CDR3 nucleotides read TGTGCCAGCAGGGGGGGAGGGCAAAATGAGCAGTTCTTC.

V and J are TRBV7-9 and TRBJ2-1; TRBD1 aligns across 8 bases. V lost 5 bases to trimming and J lost 2 bases; unmatched junction nucleotides: 5. The CDR3 consists of 15 residues. From germline, CDR1 is SEHNR and CDR2 FQNEAQ (reference sequence). The CDR3, as DNA: TGTGCCAGCAGCCACCGGGACAGGCCCTACAATGAGCAGTTCTTC. This gives the protein CASSHRDRPYNEQFF.

V gene TRBV11-2 combines with J gene TRBJ2-3; 9 nucleotides line up with TRBD1. CDR1 is SGHAT, CDR2 FQNNGV, per germline. There are 14 residues in the CDR3. The V and J ends lost 5 bases and 4 bases, in that order; junction bases with no gene match: 4. The CDR3 is CASSLRTGADTQYF. CDR3 DNA: TGTGCCAGCAGCCTAAGGACAGGGGCAGATACGCAGTATTTT.

This sequence joins TRBV11-2 and TRBJ2-1; 8 bases match TRBD2. The CDR3 consists of 16 residues. The J segment lost 2 bases and the V segment lost 2 bases, leaving 5 bases of the junction unmatched. Germline V gene lookup returns CDR1 SGHAT and CDR2 FQNNGV. CDR3 in amino acids: CASSLLYSGAYNEQFF. CDR3 sequence (DNA): TGTGCCAGCAGCTTATTATATAGCGGGGCCTACAATGAGCAGTTCTTC.

CDR3 sequence reads: CASDPSGTDTQYF. The CDR3 DNA sequence: TGTGCCAGCGACCCTAGCGGCACAGATACGCAGTATTTT. The chain carries TRBV2 and TRBJ2-3; possible D gene TRBD2, 6 bases. This CDR3 spans 13 amino acids. The V end lost 8 bases, the J end lost 1 base, and 10 bases lay between the germline ends. Germline V CDR1 and CDR2: SNHLY, FYNNEI.

The chain uses TRBV5-6 and TRBJ2-7; D might be TRBD2 (5 bases). The germline gives CDR1 SGHDT, CDR2 YYEEEE. The CDR3 runs to 14 residues. V dropped 0 bases and J dropped 3 bases, with 10 bases sitting between them. CDR3 DNA: TGTGCCAGCAGCTTGGGAGGGAGTATCTACGAGCAGTACTTC. As protein: CASSLGGSIYEQYF.

The chain couples TRBV28 to TRBJ1-4; 8 positions match TRBD1. The CDR3 has 15 amino acids. Germline V CDR1 and CDR2: MDHEN, SYDVKM. Unmatched junction bases numbered 2, after V lost 5 bases and J lost 0 bases. In DNA form, the CDR3 reads TGTGCCAGCAGTGGACAGGGAGCAACTAATGAAAAACTGTTTTTT. Protein product: CASSGQGATNEKLFF.

The rearrangement uses TRBV5-4 and TRBJ2-1; 10 nucleotides align to TRBD1. The CDR3 has 13 amino acids. The germline V gene has CDR1 SGHNT and CDR2 YYREEE (reference sequence). Trimming at V came to 9 bases and at J to 9 bases, leaving 9 bases not matched to a gene. CDR3 DNA sequence: TGTGCCACCTGGACAGGGGGTTTCAGTGAGCAGTTCTTC. Residues: CATWTGGFSEQFF.

V is TRBV6-1 and J is TRBJ2-7; TRBD1 might be the D (6 bases). CDR1 is MNHNS and CDR2 is SASEGT in the germline V gene. V shed 1 base and J shed 2 bases, with 6 bases lying between them. There are 13 residues in the CDR3. The chain's CDR3 is CASSEGGPYEQYF. In DNA, the CDR3 is TGTGCCAGCAGTGAAGGGGGGCCCTACGAGCAGTACTTC.

Here the CDR3 DNA reads TGCGCCAGCAGCTTGAGGATTAGCGACAATGAGCAGTTCTTC. This encodes CASSLRISDNEQFF. V gene TRBV5-1 combines with J gene TRBJ2-1; possibly TRBD2 for D (5 bases). Germline CDR1 is SGHRS and CDR2 is YFSETQ. The ends were cut back, 1 base at V and 5 bases at J, with 10 bases in the middle. This CDR3 has 14 residues.

V is TRBV28 and J is TRBJ2-7; 10 bases agree with TRBD2. The CDR3 has 16 amino acids. J was trimmed by 5 bases and V by 3 bases; bases with no gene match: 10. The V gene's germline CDR1 is MDHEN and CDR2 SYDVKM. CDR3 coding DNA: TGTGCCAGCAGTTTCATTTCTAGCGGGAGCTGGAACGAGCAGTACTTC. Translation gives CASSFISSGSWNEQYF.

The chain has TRBV28 and TRBJ2-1, with D perhaps matching TRBD2 (6 bases). This CDR3 spans 14 amino acids. V lost 7 bases to trimming and J lost 6 bases, with 16 bases between them. In germline, CDR1 is MDHEN, CDR2 SYDVKM. Written as DNA, the CDR3 is TGTGCCAGCAAAGGGCGGGACTCATTCAATGAGCAGTTCTTC. Translating it yields CASKGRDSFNEQFF.

Only one count was recorded for this clone. V gene TRBV11-2 combines with J gene TRBJ2-5; the D gene is possibly TRBD2 (5 bases). Trimming left V 4 bases short and J 5 bases short, with 20 bases between. The germline V gene has CDR1 SGHAT and CDR2 FQNNGV. The CDR3 is made up of 16 amino acids. The CDR3 DNA reads as TGTGCCAGCAGCTCTCGAAGGACTGAGAGCTGGGAGACCCAGTACTTC. It translates to CASSSRRTESWETQYF.

The table lists this clone with a count of one. The V gene is TRBV19, the J gene TRBJ2-5; D possibly corresponds to TRBD2 (6 bases). V lost 3 bases and J lost 2, with 13 bases in between. Germline V CDR1 and CDR2: LNHDA, SQIVND (reference sequence). The CDR3 spans 15 residues. Written as DNA, the CDR3 is TGTGCCAGTAGTATTCGGGTAGCGGTTCAAGAGACCCAGTACTTC. The encoded protein is CASSIRVAVQETQYF.

The chain uses TRBV6-6 and TRBJ2-3, with TRBD2 identical over 11 bases. Germline CDR1 MNHNY, CDR2 SVGAGI (reference sequence). The CDR3 extends over 16 amino acids. Germline trimming cut 6 bases from V and 5 bases from J; bases unmatched to any gene: 10. As DNA, the CDR3 is TGTGCCAGCAGCCGTTTACTAGCGGGAGAACTAGATACGCAGTATTTT. Translating gives CASSRLLAGELDTQYF.

The chain employs TRBV6-6 and TRBJ1-5, with 7 bases matching TRBD1. The germline gives CDR1 MNHNY, CDR2 SVGAGI (reference sequence). This CDR3 spans 15 amino acids. Losses at the gene ends were 2 bases for V and 1 base for J; bases not matched to a gene: 2. CDR3 in amino acids: CASSYRDRSNQPQHF. For the CDR3, the DNA is TGTGCCAGCAGTTACCGGGACAGAAGCAATCAGCCCCAGCATTTT.

This clone has just a few counts. This sequence joins TRBV19 and TRBJ1-6; D is unclear. V was cut by 7 bases and J by 9 bases, with 10 bases left in between. Per germline, CDR1 LNHDA and CDR2 SQIVND (reference sequence). This CDR3 has 12 amino acids. CDR3 DNA: TGTGCCAGTAAAGAAATCGGTTCACCCCTCCACTTT. The encoded protein is CASKEIGSPLHF.

As concerns this clone: Germline and junction disagree at one end, which may indicate a read error. The V gene is TRBV3-1 (or the pseudogene TRBV3-2), the J gene TRBJ2-7; tentatively, D is TRBD2 (5 bases). This CDR3 has 13 residues. Germline CDR1 and CDR2: LGHDT and YNNKEL (reference sequence). DNA of the CDR3: TGTGCCAGCAGCCAAGCGGGATGGGAGATTAGCCACTTC. Amino acids: CASSQAGWEISHF.

The sample holds a few counts of this clone. V is TRBV10-3 and J is TRBJ1-3, with unresolved D. Deletions cut 3 bases from V and 0 bases from J, with 15 bases between. Germline CDR1 ENHRY, CDR2 SYGVKD. This CDR3 comprises 17 residues. The CDR3, as DNA: TGTGCCATCAGTGACCCGCCCTCGGCGGACTCTGGAAACACCATATATTTT. Translating gives CAISDPPSADSGNTIYF.

This chain uses TRBV9 with TRBJ2-7; the D gene is possibly TRBD2 (5 bases). Germline V CDR1 and CDR2: SGDLS, YYNGEE. The CDR3 spans 16 residues. The ends were cut back, 3 bases at V and 5 bases at J, with 21 bases in the middle. In DNA, the CDR3 is TGTGCCAGCAGCGCCTCCGCGGGCCTCTCCAGAGACGAGCAGTACTTC. Translated, it gives CASSASAGLSRDEQYF.

CDR3 DNA: TGTGCCACCAGCAGCCACAGGGGCTCTGGAAACACCATATATTTT. Encoded protein: CATSSHRGSGNTIYF. This sequence joins TRBV15 and TRBJ1-3; TRBD1 matches at 7 bases. J gave up 0 bases and V 3 bases, and 2 bases lay outside the gene matches. The CDR3 has 15 residues. From germline, CDR1 is LNHNV and CDR2 YYDKDF (reference sequence).

The chain couples TRBV7-6 to TRBJ2-1, with 10 bases matching TRBD2. Germline CDR1 is SGHVS and CDR2 is FNYEAQ. This CDR3 contains 14 residues. The trim removed 5 bases at V and 4 bases at J, leaving 2 bases unmatched. The CDR3 nucleotides are TGTGCCAGCAGCGCTAGCGGGGGTTACAATGAGCAGTTCTTC. This gives the protein CASSASGGYNEQFF.

The chain uses TRBV19 and TRBJ1-1; a possible D gene is TRBD1 (6 bases). In germline, CDR1 is LNHDA, CDR2 SQIVND (reference sequence). V lost 0 bases and J lost 5, with 10 bases in between. This CDR3 is 14 amino acids long. This chain's CDR3 is CASSIERGRTEAFF. CDR3 in DNA: TGTGCCAGTAGTATAGAGCGGGGGCGTACTGAAGCTTTCTTT.

This clone was seen a few times. This chain connects TRBV29-1 to TRBJ2-1; 7 bases agree with TRBD2. Per germline, CDR1 SQVTM and CDR2 ANQGSEA. The trim removed 2 bases at V and 7 bases at J, leaving 8 bases unmatched. CDR3 size: 14 residues. The CDR3 DNA is TGCAGCGTTGAATTCTGGCGGGAGCTTAATGAGCAGTTCTTC. It codes for CSVEFWRELNEQFF.